This TCR beta chain was sequenced during a study of cytomegalovirus exposure and HLA in healthy donors. Concerning this clone itself: The antigen is undetermined.

This CDR3 spans 15 amino acids. The germline CDR1 and CDR2 sequences are SEHNR and FQNEAQ (reference sequence). The V segment lost 5 bases and the J segment 7 bases; nucleotides outside the gene matches: 11. The PCR employed 60 Vbeta primers together with 13 Jbeta primers. Repertoires were generated with immunoSEQ multiplex PCR, while TCRdb's copy carries only in-frame clones and drops some. The table lists about 150,000 clones, approximately 85% of them singletons, with about 2.5% in the top ten. Study-wide findings and caveats: A reported reduction in N-insertions relative to the roughly 610-donor mean was seen in an Asian-associated ancestry cluster in a later analysis. Later work showed greater clonal expansion in HLA-associated TCR beta chains than in equally common others.

The chain employs TRBV7-9 and TRBJ2-1; 7 nucleotides line up with TRBD1. The sequence came from a man aged 30 to 39 in good health and CMV-seropositive. Sample: PBMCs. CDR3 DNA: TGTGCCAGCAGCGTACAGGGGCCCCCCTCGAATGAGCAGTTCTTC. This gives the protein CASSVQGPPSNEQFF. Supplemented by reference TRBV7-9 and TRBJ2-1, the full variable domain reads DTGVSQNPRHKITKRGQNVTFRCDPISEHNRLYWYRQTLGQGPEFLTYFQNEAQLEKSRLLSDRFSAERPKGSFSTLEIQRTEQGDSAMYLCASSVQGPPSNEQFFGPGTRLTVL.